Presented here are 27 T cell receptor beta chains from one specimen sequenced in a study of blood T cell repertoires in COVID-19. Libraries were prepared by immunoSEQ multiplex PCR; TCRdb keeps only in-frame clonotypes and omits some of them. The table includes about 35,000 clones, approximately 83% detected once. Material for sequencing was peripheral blood. Receptors originate from a man aged 50-60 years with acute or convalescent COVID-19.

The CDR3 region has the DNA TGCGCCAGCAGCGGCGCGGGGGCAGGGTATGAGCAGTTCTTC. Translation: CASSGAGAGYEQFF. The chain has TRBV5-1 and TRBJ2-1, with D maybe TRBD2 (7 bases). Germline-derived CDR1 and CDR2 are SGHRS and YFSETQ. CDR3 size: 14 residues. Deletions cut 4 bases from V and 8 bases from J, with 16 bases between.

This chain links TRBV29-1 with TRBJ2-3; weak D call: TRBD2 (5 bases). Trimming cost V 1 base and J 6 bases, with 11 bases left between them. Germline V CDR1 and CDR2: SQVTM, ANQGSEA. This CDR3 region has 13 residues. The CDR3 is CSVEVGRRDTQYF. The CDR3 nucleotides read TGCAGCGTTGAAGTGGGGAGAAGGGATACGCAGTATTTT.

The chain combines TRBV2 with TRBJ1-2; 12 bases are a match to TRBD1. With 6 bases clipped from V and 7 bases from J, the junction kept 6 bases outside the gene matches. The CDR3 is 14 residues long. Per the germline V gene, CDR1 is SNHLY and CDR2 is FYNNEI. In nucleotides, the CDR3 is TGTGCCAGCAGGCGGGACAGGGGGCTGTCTGGCTACACCTTC. Amino acid sequence: CASRRDRGLSGYTF.

The chain links TRBV9 to TRBJ1-2; a weak D match, TRBD1 (6 bases). The CDR3 contains 14 residues. V lost 0 bases and J 5 bases, leaving 11 bases between the germline ends. Germline values: CDR1 SGDLS, CDR2 YYNGEE. The CDR3 DNA is TGTGCCAGCAGCGTAGCTTCTGGGACATATGGCTACACCTTC. This encodes CASSVASGTYGYTF.

This clone was picked up a small number of times. In nucleotides, the CDR3 is TGTGCCAGCAGTGTAACAGGGGAAGGGGAGCTGTTTTTT. Its protein is CASSVTGEGELFF. The chain uses TRBV2 and TRBJ2-2, with 7 bases matching TRBD1. J gave up 8 bases and V 4 bases, and 4 bases lay outside the gene matches. This CDR3 has 13 amino acids. Germline CDR1 SNHLY, CDR2 FYNNEI.

This chain links TRBV29-1 with TRBJ2-7; possible D gene TRBD2, 6 bases. CDR1 and CDR2 (germline): SQVTM, ANQGSEA. The CDR3 consists of 12 residues. V was cut by 6 bases and J by 1 base, with 10 bases left in between. The CDR3 loop reads CSVKTSSYEQYF. For the CDR3, the DNA is TGCAGCGTGAAGACTAGTTCCTACGAGCAGTACTTC.

The CDR3 sequence: CASSLAGRDQPQHF. CDR3 sequence (DNA): TGTGCCAGCAGTTTAGCCGGGAGGGATCAGCCCCAGCATTTT. V gene TRBV28 combines with J gene TRBJ1-5; D gene uncertain. The CDR3 length is 14 residues. Germline CDR1 reads MDHEN; CDR2 reads SYDVKM. The V gene lost 2 bases and the J gene lost 5 bases, with 10 bases spanning the gap. The whole variable domain, remainder taken from reference TRBV28 and TRBJ1-5, is DVKVTQSSRYLVKRTGEKVFLECVQDMDHENMFWYRQDPGLGLRLIYFSYDVKMKEKGDIPEGYSVSREKKERFSLILESASTNQTSMYLCASSLAGRDQPQHFGDGTRLSIL.

The chain recombines TRBV7-9 with TRBJ1-1, with 7 bases matching TRBD1. V lost 4 bases and J lost 5; bases outside the gene matches: 19. Germline loops: CDR1 SEHNR, CDR2 FQNEAQ (reference sequence). The CDR3 sequence is 18 residues long. Here the CDR3 DNA reads TGTGCCAGCAGCTACTTATCCGGGACAGTAGGTAGAAGGACTGAAGCTTTCTTT. Protein product: CASSYLSGTVGRRTEAFF.

The V call is TRBV7-8, the J call TRBJ2-2; the match to TRBD2 covers 10 bases. Trimming at V came to 5 bases and at J to 4 bases, leaving 4 bases not matched to a gene. Germline CDR1 reads SGHVS; CDR2 reads FQNEAQ. The CDR3 runs 15 residues. The CDR3 bases are TGTGCCAGCAGCCGGACTAGCGGTATCACCGGGGAGCTGTTTTTT. Its protein product is CASSRTSGITGELFF. The whole variable domain, filled in from reference TRBV7-8 and TRBJ2-2, reads GAGVSQSPRYKVAKRGQDVALRCDPISGHVSLFWYQQALGQGPEFLTYFQNEAQLDKSGLPSDRFFAERPEGSVSTLKIQRTQQEDSAVYLCASSRTSGITGELFFGEGSRLTVL.

The chain uses TRBV10-3 and TRBJ2-1, with 11 bases fitting TRBD2. Losses at the gene ends were 4 bases for V and 9 bases for J; bases not matched to a gene: 8. The germline CDR1 and CDR2 sequences are ENHRY and SYGVKD. The CDR3 is 15 amino acids. CDR3 bases: TGTGCCATCAGTGGGAGTAGCGGGGGGGTCCTTGAGCAGTTCTTC. This translates into CAISGSSGGVLEQFF.

This chain links TRBV19 with TRBJ1-1; D call uncertain. Deletions cut 0 bases from V and 6 bases from J, with 11 bases between. Germline V gives CDR1 LNHDA, CDR2 SQIVND (reference sequence). The CDR3 has 14 residues. CDR3 in DNA: TGTGCCAGTAGTATAGATAGACGGGTGGCTGAAGCTTTCTTT. It encodes CASSIDRRVAEAFF. Together with reference TRBV19 and TRBJ1-1, the CDR3 gives the full variable domain: DGGITQSPKYLFRKEGQNVTLSCEQNLNHDAMYWYRQDPGQGLRLIYYSQIVNDFQKGDIAEGYSVSREKKESFPLTVTSAQKNPTAFYLCASSIDRRVAEAFFGQGTRLTVV.

The gene calls are TRBV6-1 and TRBJ2-4; 10 bases map to TRBD1. Unmatched junction bases numbered 8, after V lost 3 bases and J lost 6 bases. This CDR3 has 16 residues. Germline V lookup: CDR1 MNHNS, CDR2 SASEGT. CDR3 residues: CASSDWRTGGGNIQYF. CDR3 DNA: TGTGCCAGCAGTGACTGGAGGACAGGGGGTGGAAACATTCAGTACTTC.

This clone was seen just once. The chain couples TRBV9 to TRBJ1-1, with D uncertain. CDR3 length: 15 amino acids. Trimming took off 2 bases at V and 0 bases at J, with 11 bases between the two ends. Germline assignment: CDR1 SGDLS and CDR2 YYNGEE. CDR3 coding DNA: TGTGCCAGCAGCGTCGAACCGAACATGAACACTGAAGCTTTCTTT. Its protein is CASSVEPNMNTEAFF.

This clone was observed a single time. The gene calls are TRBV19 and TRBJ1-2; D may be TRBD1 (5 bases). CDR3 length: 12 amino acids. Germline-derived CDR1 and CDR2 are LNHDA and SQIVND (reference sequence). The ends were cut back, 7 bases at V and 3 bases at J, with 9 bases in the middle. This CDR3 is CASTRGDYGYTF. In nucleotides, the CDR3 is TGTGCCAGTACTAGGGGTGACTATGGCTACACCTTC.

This clone was detected only a few times. J is TRBJ2-5 and V is TRBV7-6; TRBD1 aligns across 7 bases. The CDR3 runs to 16 residues. From germline, CDR1 is SGHVS and CDR2 FNYEAQ. Trimming cost V 6 bases and J 5 bases; bases outside gene matches: 15. The CDR3 DNA follows: TGTGCCAGCAGTCCAGTGGGTAGGGGGCGCGGGGAGACCCAGTACTTC. It is translated as CASSPVGRGRGETQYF.

This chain links TRBV6-2 or TRBV6-3 with TRBJ2-1; maybe TRBD1 (5 bases). The CDR3 has 15 amino acids. Germline V gene data show CDR1 as MNHEY and CDR2 as SVGEGT. The V end was cut by 0 bases, the J end by 9 bases, with 15 bases between. CDR3 DNA sequence: TGTGCCAGCAGTTACTCGAGTGGGGCAGGGCTTGAGCAGTTCTTC. Translating it yields CASSYSSGAGLEQFF.

V usage is TRBV27 and J usage is TRBJ2-7; perhaps TRBD1 as D (6 bases). The CDR3 has 16 residues. Germline V lookup: CDR1 MNHEY, CDR2 SMNVEV (reference sequence). V was cut by 5 bases and J by 2 bases, with 19 bases left in between. The CDR3 coding sequence is TGTGCCAGCAGTCCGTCATCAGGGGTAAGACCCTACGAGCAGTACTTC. Translating it yields CASSPSSGVRPYEQYF.

The chain couples TRBV7-9 to TRBJ2-3; D gene unclear. This CDR3 has 10 residues. Germline CDR1 SEHNR, CDR2 FQNEAQ (reference sequence). V dropped 5 bases and J dropped 9 bases, with 6 bases sitting between them. The CDR3 protein is CASSHGTQYF. The DNA for the CDR3 is TGTGCCAGCAGCCATGGCACGCAGTATTTT.

The rearrangement joins TRBV11-2 to TRBJ2-5; 8 nucleotides match TRBD2. Germline V gene lookup returns CDR1 SGHAT and CDR2 FQNNGV. V was pared by 5 bases and J by 5 bases, with 10 bases of the junction left unmatched. This CDR3 region has 15 residues. CDR3 DNA sequence: TGTGCCAGCAGCCGACCAGCGGGAGCTACGGAGACCCAGTACTTC. Amino acids: CASSRPAGATETQYF.

This clone was seen just once. This chain joins TRBV23-1 and TRBJ2-1; 12 bases map to TRBD1. TRBV23-1 is known as an ORF, though its function is uncertain. The V and J ends lost 0 bases and 8 bases, in that order; junction bases with no gene match: 8. The CDR3 is 17 residues long. CDR3 amino acids: CASSQSSRDRGLDEQFF. CDR3 nucleotides: TGCGCCAGCAGTCAATCGAGCCGGGACAGGGGGCTCGATGAGCAGTTCTTC.

About this clone: One junction end disagrees with the germline gene, perhaps due to a read error. The chain links TRBV5-4 to TRBJ2-5, with TRBD1 identical over 8 bases. The CDR3 is 13 amino acids. CDR1 is SGHNT, CDR2 YYREEE, per germline (reference sequence). The CDR3 bases are TGTGCCAGCCGCTTGGGACAGGAAGAGACCCAGTACTTC. Its translation is CASRLGQEETQYF.

V gene TRBV5-1 combines with J gene TRBJ2-7, with D unresolved. The germline V gene has CDR1 SGHRS and CDR2 YFSETQ. V gave up 5 bases and J gave up 3 bases, with 9 bases separating them. The CDR3 loop spans 12 amino acids. The CDR3 loop reads CASRNTVYEQYF. The CDR3 nucleotides read TGCGCCAGCAGGAACACAGTCTACGAGCAGTACTTC.

This clone is labeled as medium-sized. This chain links TRBV30 with TRBJ1-2; 8 bases fit TRBD1. CDR3 size: 14 residues. Per the germline V gene, CDR1 is GTSNPN and CDR2 is SVGIG (reference sequence). V lost 2 bases to trimming and J lost 3 bases; unmatched junction nucleotides: 5. The CDR3 nucleotides read TGTGCCTGGAGTCCCGGGACAGGAGACTATGGCTACACCTTC. Its translation is CAWSPGTGDYGYTF.

The rearrangement links TRBV6-5 to TRBJ2-7, with 9 bases identical to TRBD1. Germline-derived CDR1 and CDR2 are MNHEY and SVGAGI. V lost 8 bases, J lost 5 bases, and 13 bases stayed unmatched. The CDR3 contains 15 residues. CDR3 region: CASLRRDRETHEQYF. DNA for the CDR3: TGTGCCAGCCTCCGACGGGACAGGGAAACCCACGAGCAGTACTTC.

This clone was found a few times. The rearrangement uses TRBV11-3 and TRBJ1-3; the match to TRBD1 covers 9 bases. The CDR3 spans 16 residues. Germline V gene lookup returns CDR1 SGHNT and CDR2 YENEEA. J gave up 0 bases and V 5 bases, and 5 bases lay outside the gene matches. The CDR3 DNA sequence: TGTGCCAGCAGCCAAGGGACAGGGAGCTCTGGAAACACCATATATTTT. Protein product: CASSQGTGSSGNTIYF.

V gene TRBV27 combines with J gene TRBJ2-3; 8 bases map to TRBD2. The germline gives CDR1 MNHEY, CDR2 SMNVEV (reference sequence). This CDR3 has 16 residues. V lost 3 bases, J lost 2 bases, and 7 bases stayed unmatched. The CDR3 is CASSFSSGELTDTQYF. In DNA, the CDR3 is TGTGCCAGCAGTTTTAGTAGCGGGGAGCTCACAGATACGCAGTATTTT.

This rearrangement joins TRBV7-3 to TRBJ1-1, with 7 nucleotides matching TRBD1. V was clipped by 1 base and J by 3 bases; unmatched bases: 2. This CDR3 has 14 amino acids. Germline V gene data show CDR1 as SGHTA and CDR2 as FQGTGA. CDR3 region: CASSLNTGDTEAFF. The CDR3 DNA is TGTGCCAGCAGCTTAAACACAGGGGACACTGAAGCTTTCTTT.